This TCR beta chain came from a study of cytomegalovirus exposure and HLA in healthy donors (dated by TCRdb to the late 2010s). Background for the entire study: An earlier analysis of 587 of the donors reported around 280 Gb of sequence data and around 110 million unique TCR beta sequences obtained from about 200 million T cells. Every repertoire in the discovery cohort had been generated on one and the same sequencing platform. Of the approximately 400 genotyped donors, over 70% fell in the genetic ancestry cluster associated with self-reported Caucasian donors. Class I and class II HLA loci were covered by the typing at four-digit resolution. The number of typed donors differed by locus: about 620-630 for A, B, C, DRB1 and DQB1; approximately 530 for DQA1; around 610 for DPA1; and around 490 for DPB1. Among over 350 genotyped donors of the cohort, an average of approximately 240,000 unique TCR beta nucleotide sequences were sequenced per donor, 15% to 20% of them non-productive. In an earlier analysis of 587 of the donors, high-throughput TCR beta sequencing was used to judge whether each TCR beta V gene segment behaved as functional or pseudogenic. The study profiled the T cell repertoires of 500 to 800 subjects by immunosequencing and related them to cytomegalovirus serostatus. Genome-wide SNP genotypes for about 65% of the 666 donors were used in a later genetic analysis, which treated that subset as a discovery cohort. Donor age, sex, ethnicity and CMV serostatus were collected together with the repertoire data. High-throughput TCR immunosequencing, statistical association of individual TCRs with disease status, and machine learning were combined to predict cytomegalovirus infection status. Besides the first cohort of more than 650 subjects, a separate validation cohort made up of 120 or so different subjects was used. An early release that covered some 640 HLA-typed donors contained around 300 gigabases of sequencing data and approximately 85 million unique TCR sequences. Roughly 5 DR-DQ haplotypes were handled as single units for association and clustering, since linkage in the cohort was strong. A later analysis re-examined previously published TCR beta repertoires from about 670 donors and added high-resolution HLA genotyping to investigate patterns of TCR occurrence. The later analysis used no new phenotypic data to find candidate immune exposures, relying instead on TCR beta sequences and their occurrence across donors. The study aimed to test whether signatures of past pathogen exposure could be identified by cataloging public T cell receptors. Broader findings and caveats from the paper: In the study, approximately 160 TCR beta chains were listed as associated with cytomegalovirus. Most TCR sequences were seen in very few donors, while some public TCRs were found in many individuals. A further reported finding was that TCR beta sequences accurately predicted the HLA-A and HLA-B alleles for most subjects in the first cohort. In a later genetic analysis, a missense DCLRE1C variant was associated with V-gene and J-gene trimming of TCR beta chains, and the association was replicated in an independent cohort. According to a later analysis, most CMV-associated TCR beta chains appeared to be HLA-restricted, and the HLA associations seemed to be driven largely by CMV exposure. When HLA alleles, especially DR and DQ, strongly co-occurred, TCR associations were difficult to assign to individual alleles. A few of the identified cytomegalovirus-associated TCR beta chains were confirmed in vitro to be specific for cytomegalovirus antigens. The authors suggested that the approach could potentially be generalized to other disease states and immunological phenotypes. Linkage disequilibrium might explain the correlated functional status among segregating V segments, but an unknown experimental factor could not be excluded. Because counts were too low, about 15 rarely observed V segments, including chromosome 9 orphons, were left out of the earlier analysis of 500 to 650 of the donors. Several of the top co-occurrence clusters appeared to be linked to parvovirus B19, influenza, CMV and Epstein-Barr virus, according to a later analysis. The only immune exposure information available for the cohort was CMV serostatus. In this cohort, only TCR beta chains were sequenced, and detectable features were limited by the absence of alpha or paired-chain data. Broadly in line with IMGT annotations, most TCR beta V segments showed up in productive rearrangements about 87% or about 30% of the time in an earlier analysis of several hundred of the donors. Roughly uniform sequencing depth across donors was assumed in presence/absence analyses, although this assumption may not hold. Compared with the approximately 700-donor mean, donors in an Asian-associated ancestry cluster had fewer N-insertions in productive TCRs, according to a later genetic analysis. In a later analysis, some 18,000 TCR beta sequences were associated with specific HLA alleles at a false discovery rate of 0.05. In a later analysis, the rate of TCR association differed among HLA loci, with DRB1 alleles having the most associated TCRs and HLA-C alleles having the fewest. In a later analysis, HLA-associated TCR beta chains showed more clonal expansion and lower generation probabilities than non-associated chains that were equally common. HLA typing was unavailable for some donors at each locus, so association tests used only the typed subset. A cluster of highly shared sequence variants was judged likely to be a technical artifact of the sequencing pipeline. The classifier was reported to diagnose cytomegalovirus status with high specificity and sensitivity in both the original cohort and the validation cohort.

The cohort comprised some 680 healthy bone marrow donors. All cohort members were sampled while nominally healthy, although unrecorded immune exposures were likely present. CMV serostatus was positive for almost 300 and negative for about half of the 666 cohort members, and was not recorded for this donor. Each donor provided a peripheral blood sample, and peripheral blood mononuclear cells were used for TCR beta sequencing. Genomic DNA extraction from the blood cell samples was performed with the Qiagen DNeasy Blood Extraction Kit. Details on this clone: What this receptor recognizes is not known. It has no much larger one-base neighbor in the sample; base qualities were not kept.

Receptor libraries were prepared by the immunoSEQ multiplex PCR assay. A mixture of 60 forward primers for TCR Vbeta segments and 13 reverse primers for TCR Jbeta segments was used in the multiplex PCR. The CDR3 region of rearranged TCR beta genes was amplified from genomic DNA by a multiplex PCR assay. On the Illumina HiSeq System, the amplified TCR beta libraries were sequenced as 87-base-pair reads. The original methods were these. In a later analysis, about 80 million unique TCR beta chains were counted across the approximately 640 repertoires, and around 10 million of these chains were shared by at least two donors. A nearest-neighbor algorithm error-corrected the raw reads and collapsed the reads into unique sequences, merging closely related sequences to remove PCR and sequencing errors. Alignment of CDR3 sequences to IMGT reference sequences was used to assign V, D and J gene segments. For a sequence to be retained, a match of at least six nucleotides was required to both a V gene segment and a J gene segment. Rearrangements were called productive when the CDR3 lacked stop codons and stayed in frame with V and J; all others were non-productive. Following IMGT convention, CDR3 was defined as the stretch from the second conserved V-encoded cysteine up to the conserved J-encoded phenylalanine. Sequences without an unambiguous match to a single V gene segment were excluded from the earlier analysis of 500 to 700 of the donors. An earlier analysis of a few hundred of the donors called V segments functional above 56.7% productive rearrangements and segregating when the between-donor standard deviation exceeded 5%. To diagnose cytomegalovirus status from the catalog of TCR beta chain sequences, a statistical classification framework was built. In a later analysis, TCR nucleotide sequences were compared against IMGT/GENE-DB human TR gene sequences so that V and J genes could be assigned. Using the TCRdist pipeline, a later analysis assigned CDR3 sequences along with most-parsimonious VDJ recombination scenarios. In a later analysis, each TCR beta chain was defined by its CDR3 amino acid sequence together with its V-gene family, and reads lacking a unique V-gene family were excluded. A later analysis removed 600 or so highly shared, low-generation-probability nucleotide sequences to deal with suspected cross-contamination and a sequencing artifact. A later analysis calculated a clonal expansion index for each public chain from normalized within-repertoire ranks of inferred template counts. A later analysis computed generation probabilities with a VDJ recombination model fitted to out-of-frame rearrangements, and checked the results against IGoR. In a later analysis, hypergeometric tests were used to score TCR-TCR, TCR-HLA and TCR-CMV co-occurrence, with a repertoire-size bias correction applied to TCR pairs. A later analysis estimated false discovery rates by permuting HLA or CMV assignments 20 times. In a later analysis, co-occurring TCRs were grouped with DBSCAN, and TCRdist sequence similarity was added when clustering was performed within HLA-allele-positive subsets. Repertoires with fewer than 30,000 or more than 120,000 public chains, plus five repertoires with anomalous nucleotide sharing, were excluded from co-occurrence clustering. TCRdb re-hosts the immuneACCESS table, in-frame sequences only. Its copies lack some clones; in the studies checked, an unresolved V gene accounts for under half of them, and the cause for the rest is not known. From that table come the V and J calls and clone size; the DNA was used to work out D and trimming. The sample table contains some 90,000 clones; only one count was recorded for about four fifths of them. 10% of the sample is in the top ten clones.

Sequenced material: PBMCs. This sequence originates from a human donor in good health.

Here the CDR3 is given as CASSLVQAAEAFF. DNA sequence: TGTGCCAGCAGCTTAGTCCAAGCCGCTGAAGCTTTCTTT. The receptor chain draws on TRBV7-9 and TRBJ1-1; no D segment can be confidently identified. The germline V gene (reference sequence) provides CDR1 SEHNR and CDR2 FQNEAQ. Trimming removed 1 base from V and 6 bases from J, leaving 9 bases between the germline ends. Measured from the cysteine to the phenylalanine, the CDR3 is 13 residues long. Kept here is only the CDR3 DNA, which spans 39 bases and is read in frame from base 1.